The clone carrying this TCR beta chain has just one count. Germline lookup yields CDR1 MNHEY and CDR2 SVGAGI. CDR3 length equals 13 residues. Trimming pared 6 bases from V and 4 bases from J, leaving 10 bases between. The method was immunoSEQ multiplex PCR; TCRdb's version includes in-frame clones alone and lacks a portion of them. The data show 65,000 to 85,000 clones, 70% to 90% seen once. The data derive from a study of OX40 agonist ivuxolimab in advanced cancers. Study-level information: A mean age of roughly 62 years, range 23 to 79, was recorded, and more than 80% were male.

The chain couples TRBV6-5 to TRBJ1-3, with no clear D. The material was CD4+ or CD8+ T cells sorted from blood, obtained in a trial of the OX40 agonist ivuxolimab. This receptor was taken from an adult with an advanced solid tumor such as melanoma, head and neck, liver or kidney cancer. The CDR3 reads CASRDSGGNTIYF. CDR3 sequence (DNA): TGTGCCAGCAGGGATTCTGGAGGAAACACCATATATTTT.